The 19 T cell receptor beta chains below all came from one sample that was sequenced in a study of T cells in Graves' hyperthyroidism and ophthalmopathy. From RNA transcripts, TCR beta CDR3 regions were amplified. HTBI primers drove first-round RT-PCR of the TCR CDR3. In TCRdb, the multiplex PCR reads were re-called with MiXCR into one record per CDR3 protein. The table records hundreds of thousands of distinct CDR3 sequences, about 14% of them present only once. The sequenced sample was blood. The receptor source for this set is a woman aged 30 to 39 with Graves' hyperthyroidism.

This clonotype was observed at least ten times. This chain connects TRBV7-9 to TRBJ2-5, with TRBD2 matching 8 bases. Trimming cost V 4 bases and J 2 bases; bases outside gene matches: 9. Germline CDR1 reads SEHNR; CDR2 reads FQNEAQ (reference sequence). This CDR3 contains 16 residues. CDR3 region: CASSWTAGVIQETQYF. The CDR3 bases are TGTGCCAGCAGCTGGACAGCGGGAGTTATTCAAGAGACCCAGTACTTC.

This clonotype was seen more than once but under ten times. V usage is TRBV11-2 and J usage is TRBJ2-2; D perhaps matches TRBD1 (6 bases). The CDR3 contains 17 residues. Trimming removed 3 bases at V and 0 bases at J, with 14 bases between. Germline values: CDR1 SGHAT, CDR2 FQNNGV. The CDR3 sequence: CASSFVQGRANTGELFF. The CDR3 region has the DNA TGTGCCAGCAGCTTCGTACAGGGACGTGCGAACACCGGGGAGCTGTTTTTT. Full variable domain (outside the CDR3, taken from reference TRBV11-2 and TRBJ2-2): EAGVAQSPRYKIIEKRQSVAFWCNPISGHATLYWYQQILGQGPKLLIQFQNNGVVDDSQLPKDRFSAERLKGVDSTLKIQPAKLEDSAVYLCASSFVQGRANTGELFFGEGSRLTVL.

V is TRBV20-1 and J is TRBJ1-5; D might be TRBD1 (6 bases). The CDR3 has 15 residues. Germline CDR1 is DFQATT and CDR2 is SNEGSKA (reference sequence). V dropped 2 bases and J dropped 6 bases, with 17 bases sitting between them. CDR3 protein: CSARIGVGGSQPQHF. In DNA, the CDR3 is TGCAGTGCTAGAATAGGGGTCGGGGGCTCTCAGCCCCAGCATTTT.

CDR3 sequence (DNA): TGTGCCTGGAGTGGAGCAGTGTTGCCCTCGTCTGGAAACACCATATATTTT. Translation gives CAWSGAVLPSSGNTIYF. The chain combines TRBV30 with TRBJ1-3; D gene uncertain. Trimming removed 1 base at V and 1 base at J, with 17 bases between. The germline gives CDR1 GTSNPN, CDR2 SVGIG (reference sequence). The CDR3 is made up of 17 amino acids.

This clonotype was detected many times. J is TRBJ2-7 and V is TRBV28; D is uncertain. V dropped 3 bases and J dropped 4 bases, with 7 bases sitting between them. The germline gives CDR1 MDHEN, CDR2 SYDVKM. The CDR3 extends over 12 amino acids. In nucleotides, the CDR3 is TGTGCCAGCAGTTTTTGGGGTTACGAGCAGTACTTC. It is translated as CASSFWGYEQYF.

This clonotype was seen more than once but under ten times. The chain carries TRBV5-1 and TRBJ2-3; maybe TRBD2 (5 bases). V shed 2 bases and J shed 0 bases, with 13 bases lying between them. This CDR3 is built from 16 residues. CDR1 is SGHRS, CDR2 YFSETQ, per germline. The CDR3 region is CASSLVRGTSTDTQYF. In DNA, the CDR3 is TGCGCCAGCAGCTTAGTTCGGGGAACAAGCACAGATACGCAGTATTTT.

CDR3 nucleotide sequence: TGTGCCAGCAGTTACTGGTCTGACGGGGAGCTGTTTTTT. The encoded protein is CASSYWSDGELFF. The chain links TRBV6-5 to TRBJ2-2; D is unresolved. V was cut by 1 base and J by 7 bases, with 7 bases left in between. Germline lookup yields CDR1 MNHEY and CDR2 SVGAGI. This CDR3 has 13 amino acids.

The CDR3 is CASSLGTLATNEKLFF. Here the CDR3 DNA reads TGCGCCAGCAGCTTGGGAACACTTGCAACTAATGAAAAACTGTTTTTT. The chain employs TRBV5-1 and TRBJ1-4; D ambiguous. The ends were cut back, 0 bases at V and 0 bases at J, with 9 bases in the middle. In germline, CDR1 is SGHRS, CDR2 YFSETQ. CDR3 size: 16 residues.

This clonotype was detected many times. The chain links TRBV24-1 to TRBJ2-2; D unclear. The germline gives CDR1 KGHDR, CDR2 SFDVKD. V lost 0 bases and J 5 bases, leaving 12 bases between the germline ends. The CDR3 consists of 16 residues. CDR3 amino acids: CATSDLSLEITGELFF. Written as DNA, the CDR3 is TGTGCCACCAGTGATTTGAGCCTAGAGATAACCGGGGAGCTGTTTTTT.

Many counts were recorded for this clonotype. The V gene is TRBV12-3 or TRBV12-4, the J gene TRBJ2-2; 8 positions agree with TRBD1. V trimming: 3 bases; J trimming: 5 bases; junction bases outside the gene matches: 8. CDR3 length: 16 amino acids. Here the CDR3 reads CASSFIQGVKTGELFF. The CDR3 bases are TGTGCCAGCAGTTTTATACAGGGGGTGAAGACCGGGGAGCTGTTTTTT.

The CDR3 protein is CASSPLGRVDTGELFF. The DNA of the CDR3 is TGTGCCAGCTCACCACTCGGGAGGGTCGACACCGGGGAGCTGTTTTTT. The V and J genes are TRBV18 and TRBJ2-2; TRBD2 aligns across 8 bases. This CDR3 has 16 residues. Germline lookup yields CDR1 KGHSH and CDR2 LQKENI. V lost 1 base to trimming and J lost 3 bases; unmatched junction nucleotides: 4.

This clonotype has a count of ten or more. CDR3 sequence reads: CAIRGGQSPSEQYF. DNA of the CDR3: TGTGCCATCAGGGGGGGACAGTCCCCCTCCGAGCAGTACTTC. The rearrangement joins TRBV10-3 to TRBJ2-7; D perhaps matches TRBD1 (7 bases). V was cut by 6 bases and J by 6 bases, with 18 bases left in between. CDR3 length: 14 residues. Looked up from germline, CDR1 is ENHRY and CDR2 is SYGVKD.

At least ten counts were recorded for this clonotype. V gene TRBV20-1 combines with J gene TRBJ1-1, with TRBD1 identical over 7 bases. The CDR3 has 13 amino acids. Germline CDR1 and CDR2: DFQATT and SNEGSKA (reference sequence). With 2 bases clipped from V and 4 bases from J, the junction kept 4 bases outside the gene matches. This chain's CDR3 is CSARKGARTEAFF. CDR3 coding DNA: TGCAGTGCTAGAAAGGGGGCGCGCACTGAAGCTTTCTTT.

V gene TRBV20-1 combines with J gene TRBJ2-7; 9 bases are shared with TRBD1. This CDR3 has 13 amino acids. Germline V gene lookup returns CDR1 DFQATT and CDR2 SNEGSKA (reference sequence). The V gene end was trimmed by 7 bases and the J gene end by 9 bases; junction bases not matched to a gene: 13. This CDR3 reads CSGRGTGRQVQYF. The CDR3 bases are TGCAGTGGCCGCGGGACAGGGCGTCAGGTGCAGTACTTC.

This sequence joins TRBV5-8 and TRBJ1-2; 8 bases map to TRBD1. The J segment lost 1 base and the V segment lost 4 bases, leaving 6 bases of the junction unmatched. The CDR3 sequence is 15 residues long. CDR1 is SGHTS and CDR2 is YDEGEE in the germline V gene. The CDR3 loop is CASSRTGGVNYGYTF. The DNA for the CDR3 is TGTGCCAGCAGCCGAACAGGGGGGGTTAACTATGGCTACACCTTC.

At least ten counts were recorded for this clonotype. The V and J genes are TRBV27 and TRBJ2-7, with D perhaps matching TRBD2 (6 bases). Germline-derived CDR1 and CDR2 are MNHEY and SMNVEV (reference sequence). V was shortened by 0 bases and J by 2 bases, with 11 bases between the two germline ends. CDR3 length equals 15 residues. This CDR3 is CASSLSVGRTYEQYF. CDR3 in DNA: TGTGCCAGCAGTTTATCAGTCGGGAGAACCTACGAGCAGTACTTC.

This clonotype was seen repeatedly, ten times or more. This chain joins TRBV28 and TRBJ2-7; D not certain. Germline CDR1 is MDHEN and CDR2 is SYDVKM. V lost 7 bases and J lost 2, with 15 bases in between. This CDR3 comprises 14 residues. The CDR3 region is CASTSGQSPYEQYF. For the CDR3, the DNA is TGTGCCAGCACCTCGGGTCAGAGTCCCTACGAGCAGTACTTC.

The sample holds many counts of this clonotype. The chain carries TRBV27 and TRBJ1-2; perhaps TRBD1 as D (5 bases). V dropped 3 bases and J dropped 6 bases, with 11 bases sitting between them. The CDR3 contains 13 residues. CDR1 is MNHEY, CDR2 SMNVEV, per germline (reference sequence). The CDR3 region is CASSFGTGNGYTF. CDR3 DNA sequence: TGTGCCAGCAGTTTTGGGACCGGGAATGGCTACACCTTC.

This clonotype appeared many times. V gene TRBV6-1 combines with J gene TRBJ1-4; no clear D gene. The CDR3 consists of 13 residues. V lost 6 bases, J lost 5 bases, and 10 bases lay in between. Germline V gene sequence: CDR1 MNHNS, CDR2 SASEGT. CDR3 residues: CASRSDTNEKLFF. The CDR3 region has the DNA TGTGCCAGCAGATCCGACACAAATGAAAAACTGTTTTTT.